A single sample gave rise to the 9 T cell receptor beta chains below, sequenced in a study of T-cell memory formation after mild COVID-19. TCRdb redid the calling of the 5' RACE reads with MiXCR, one entry per CDR3 protein. The profile shows roughly 130,000 distinct CDR3 sequences, approximately 5.9% of them singletons. The sequencing sample was made of PBMCs or a T cell subset sorted from them (not recorded which). The source of these receptors is an adult woman who had mild COVID-19 (a few samples of this study predate the infection). Cell type and time point are not known.

J is TRBJ1-6 and V is TRBV6-6; D not certain. The CDR3 has 15 amino acids. In germline, CDR1 is MNHNY, CDR2 SVGAGI (reference sequence). The ends were cut back, 0 bases at V and 7 bases at J, with 10 bases in the middle. CDR3 loop: CASSYSDGTNSPLHF. The CDR3 region has the DNA TGTGCCAGCAGTTACTCGGACGGCACCAATTCACCCCTCCACTTT.

The chain employs TRBV21-1 and TRBJ2-1; TRBD2 reflects the table's D call only, with no check against the DNA. TRBV21-1 is termed a pseudogene. CDR3 length equals 19 residues. The chain's CDR3 is CASSKALAGSGIPYNEQFF. The CDR3 bases are TGTGCCAGCAGCAAAGCGCTAGCGGGATCGGGGATTCCCTACAATGAGCAGTTCTTC.

The J gene is TRBJ2-7, the V gene TRBV3-1, with D possibly being TRBD1 (6 bases). This CDR3 has 14 amino acids. V shed 4 bases and J shed 7 bases, with 17 bases lying between them. Germline V gene data show CDR1 as LGHDT and CDR2 as YNNKEL (reference sequence). The CDR3 loop is CASSPTGLQAEQYF. DNA for the CDR3: TGTGCCAGCAGCCCTACAGGGTTACAGGCGGAGCAGTACTTC.

The chain has TRBV5-1 and TRBJ1-1, with 7 bases fitting TRBD1. J was trimmed by 6 bases and V by 0 bases; bases with no gene match: 8. The CDR3 loop spans 15 amino acids. Per germline, CDR1 SGHRS and CDR2 YFSETQ. CDR3 bases: TGCGCCAGCAGCTTGGTCGCGACAGGGACCCCTGAAGCTTTCTTT. This sequence encodes CASSLVATGTPEAFF.

The J gene is TRBJ2-7, the V gene TRBV12-3 or TRBV12-4; TRBD1 is a possible D gene (5 bases). This CDR3 contains 14 residues. V was pared by 3 bases and J by 5 bases, with 14 bases between. Here the CDR3 reads CASSFRAESDEQYF. CDR3 bases: TGTGCCAGCAGTTTCAGGGCCGAATCCGACGAGCAGTACTTC.

This clonotype was seen a few times. The V and J genes are TRBV29-1 and TRBJ2-1; 7 nucleotides match TRBD2. The junction had 11 bases not matched to a gene; V was cut back by 6 bases and J by 9 bases. Germline V gene lookup returns CDR1 SQVTM and CDR2 ANQGSEA. CDR3 length: 13 residues. The CDR3 nucleotides are TGCAGCGTCGCCCGGTCCAGGGAGGGTGAGCAGTTCTTC. Translation: CSVARSREGEQFF.

In nucleotides, the CDR3 is TGCAGTGCTAGAGATGTAGACAGTGTATTCGAGCAGTACTTC. Translating it yields CSARDVDSVFEQYF. V and J are TRBV20-1 and TRBJ2-7, with D tentatively TRBD1 (5 bases). The germline V gene encodes CDR1 DFQATT and CDR2 SNEGSKA (reference sequence). CDR3 size: 14 residues. V lost 0 bases and J lost 6, with 15 bases in between.

This clonotype was picked up a small number of times. The chain has TRBV24-1 and TRBJ1-2; 8 positions match TRBD1. V dropped 2 bases and J dropped 4; count of bases not matched to a gene: 8. CDR3 size: 16 residues. The germline CDR1 and CDR2 sequences are KGHDR and SFDVKD. CDR3: CATSDSSTGVAYGYTF. The CDR3 nucleotides read TGTGCCACCAGTGATTCTTCGACAGGGGTCGCCTATGGCTACACCTTC.

The V gene is TRBV20-1, the J gene TRBJ1-2; D is undetermined. V was trimmed by 3 bases and J by 0 bases, leaving 5 bases between them. Germline CDR1 DFQATT, CDR2 SNEGSKA (reference sequence). CDR3 length: 12 amino acids. CDR3 sequence: CSASGANYGYTF. CDR3 bases: TGCAGTGCTAGCGGAGCTAACTATGGCTACACCTTC.